This section outlines one T cell receptor (beta chain) sequence together with its context. Between the trimmed V and J ends, which lost 5 bases and 6 bases, there was a span of 20 bases. CDR1 is MNHNY, CDR2 SVGAGI, per germline (reference sequence). The CDR3 contains 16 residues. The data belong to a study of cytomegalovirus exposure and HLA in healthy donors. Researchers ran the PCR with 60 Vbeta and 13 Jbeta primers. This table comes from immunoSEQ multiplex PCR, and its TCRdb copy is limited to in-frame clones, with some not included. This sample has about 100,000 clones; less than 90% occur once, and the top ten carry 2.5% to 3%.

The rearrangement uses TRBV6-6 and TRBJ2-4, with no clear D. This TCR derives from a man in his forties in good health and CMV-seronegative. The specimen sequenced was PBMCs. CDR3 protein: CASSTPERPRRNIQYF. DNA for the CDR3: TGTGCCAGCAGTACCCCGGAACGCCCGCGGAGAAACATTCAGTACTTC.